Listed below are T cell receptor beta chains from one sample, sequenced in a study of molecular identifiers for immune sequencing clone quantification. TCRdb re-derived calls from the PCR reads in MiXCR, one entry per CDR3 protein. Here the sample spans just under 650,000 distinct CDR3 sequences, just under 20% being singletons. The sequencing sample was made of naive CD8+ T cells from blood, with Jurkat cell RNA spiked in. The receptors were sampled from a human donor in good health. Some libraries in this study had Jurkat cell RNA spiked in. Each CDR3 is given with its conserved first and last residue. Each record gives: V gene, D gene, J gene, clone size, CDR3 protein, CDR3 DNA. A D gene is named only where the DNA matches it firmly. A row's size may be missing; if present it is once, few, many or a size class.

>TRBV6-2/TRBV6-3|TRBD2|TRBJ2-1|-
CASSPAGLAGIERFF
TGTGCCAGCAGCCCTGCGGGACTAGCGGGAATTGAGCGGTTCTTC
>TRBV19|-|TRBJ1-1|many
CATKQGNTEAFF
TGTGCCACCAAGCAGGGGAACACTGAAGCTTTCTTT
>TRBV6-2/TRBV6-3|-|TRBJ1-2|many
CASSYSRDGYTF
TGTGCCAGCAGTTACTCCCGAGATGGCTACACCTTC
>TRBV6-5|TRBD1|TRBJ1-1|-
CASSYLQGVNTEAFF
TGTGCCAGCAGTTACTTGCAGGGGGTGAACACTGAAGCTTTCTTT
>TRBV6-2/TRBV6-3|-|TRBJ2-3|-
CASSYVASAITDFLTDTQYF
TGTGCCAGCAGTTACGTTGCTAGCGCGATTACCGATTTCCTCACAGATACGCAGTATTTT
>TRBV4-3|TRBD1|TRBJ2-7|few
CASSQGTGGFDEQYF
TGCGCCAGCAGCCAAGGGACAGGGGGCTTCGACGAGCAGTACTTC
>TRBV6-5|-|TRBJ1-6|many
CASSYATGSPLHF
TGTGCCAGCAGTTACGCCACAGGTTCACCCCTCCACTTT
>TRBV4-3|-|TRBJ1-5|-
CASGQQSFSNQPQHF
TGCGCCAGCGGCCAACAGTCCTTTAGCAATCAGCCCCAGCATTTT
>TRBV7-9|-|TRBJ2-2|many
CASSPPQATGELFF
TGTGCCAGCAGCCCGCCCCAGGCGACCGGGGAGCTGTTTTTT
>TRBV4-1|TRBD2|TRBJ2-7|many
CASSQDRTSGGAEQYF
TGCGCCAGCAGCCAAGATAGGACTAGCGGGGGAGCCGAGCAGTACTTC
>TRBV12-3/TRBV12-4|-|TRBJ2-3|-
CAGSLSGGTDTQYF
TGTGCCGGCAGTTTAAGTGGGGGAACAGATACGCAGTATTTT
>TRBV11-2|-|TRBJ2-7|few
CASSPTTNPYEQYF
TGTGCCAGCAGCCCAACGACTAATCCCTACGAGCAGTACTTC
>TRBV27|-|TRBJ2-4|few
CATSQLGVFGKNIQYF
TGTGCCACCAGCCAACTTGGGGTATTTGGCAAAAACATTCAGTACTTC
>TRBV4-3|TRBD1|TRBJ2-7|many
CASSQGVQGEQYF
TGCGCCAGCAGCCAAGGGGTACAGGGGGAGCAGTACTTC
>TRBV27|-|TRBJ1-5|many
CASRPGTVNQPQHF
TGTGCCAGCAGGCCCGGGACGGTGAATCAGCCCCAGCATTTT
>TRBV4-3|TRBD1|TRBJ2-2|many
CASSQDRTGDTGELFF
TGCGCCAGCAGCCAAGATAGGACAGGGGACACCGGGGAGCTGTTTTTT
>TRBV27|TRBD2|TRBJ2-7|many
CASSYAGGTPCF
TGTGCCAGCAGTTATGCGGGAGGGACTCCCTGCTTC
>TRBV15|-|TRBJ2-7|many
CATSRARSLEQYF
TGTGCCACCAGCAGAGCTCGCAGCCTCGAGCAGTACTTC
>TRBV4-1|-|TRBJ1-1|few
CASSRQGMGTDEAFF
TGCGCCAGCAGCCGACAAGGAATGGGGACGGATGAAGCTTTCTTT
>TRBV12-3/TRBV12-4|-|TRBJ2-5|many
CASSLFDPGTQYF
TGTGCCAGCAGTTTGTTCGACCCGGGGACCCAGTACTTC
>TRBV7-4|-|TRBJ2-1|-
CASGLGGGGNEQFF
TGTGCCAGCGGCTTAGGAGGGGGGGGCAATGAGCAGTTCTTC
>TRBV20-1|-|TRBJ2-5|many
CSARSAKDITLETQYF
TGCAGTGCTAGGTCAGCCAAAGACATCACTTTAGAGACCCAGTACTTC
>TRBV9|-|TRBJ2-6|many
CASSPPSAGANVLTF
TGTGCCAGCAGCCCCCCTTCTGCTGGGGCCAACGTCCTGACTTTC
>TRBV28|TRBD1|TRBJ1-5|many
CASSLATGFQPQHF
TGTGCCAGCAGTTTAGCGACAGGGTTTCAGCCCCAGCATTTT
>TRBV14|-|TRBJ1-1|many
CASSHLSSGLGGTEAFF
TGTGCCAGCAGCCACCTCTCCTCGGGACTCGGAGGGACTGAAGCTTTCTTT
>TRBV13|-|TRBJ2-3|many
CASSSTIWEVTYHTDTQYF
TGTGCCAGCAGCTCCACAATTTGGGAAGTCACCTACCACACAGATACGCAGTATTTT
>TRBV6-2/TRBV6-3|-|TRBJ2-5|many
CASSCSTEECGLTYQETQYF
TGTGCCAGCAGCTGTAGCACGGAAGAATGCGGACTGACGTACCAAGAGACCCAGTACTTC
>TRBV3-1|-|TRBJ2-3|many
CASSQDWSNTDTQYF
TGTGCCAGCAGCCAAGATTGGTCAAACACAGATACGCAGTATTTT
>TRBV2|TRBD1|TRBJ2-5|many
CASSEGDRYQETQYF
TGTGCCAGCAGTGAAGGGGACAGGTACCAAGAGACCCAGTACTTC
>TRBV9|-|TRBJ2-2|many
CASSVVVGELFF
TGTGCCAGCAGCGTAGTGGTGGGGGAGCTGTTTTTT
>TRBV12-3/TRBV12-4|-|TRBJ1-5|many
CASSLTGFQEEPQHF
TGTGCCAGCAGTTTAACAGGGTTCCAGGAGGAGCCCCAGCATTTT
>TRBV4-1|-|TRBJ2-7|many
CASSQVGGFRDEQYF
TGCGCCAGCAGCCAAGTAGGGGGGTTTAGGGACGAGCAGTACTTC
>TRBV28|-|TRBJ2-2|many
CASSLGVTGEFGELFF
TGTGCCAGCAGTCTTGGTGTGACGGGAGAGTTCGGGGAGCTGTTTTTT